This T cell receptor beta chain was recovered during a study of T cells after yellow fever vaccination. Study context: Fractions containing few cells were prepared with SMART-Seq v4 Ultra Low Input. Overall study findings and caveats: Just a small share of clonotypes turned up in the CD4 compartment as well as the CD8 compartment.

The authors made TCR cDNA by 5'RACE template switching, adding a universal primer site and UMIs. TCRdb itself ran the 5' RACE reads through MiXCR, one entry per CDR3 protein. Among about 330,000 distinct CDR3 sequences listed, approximately 4% were seen once. V lost 0 bases and J lost 6; bases outside the gene matches: 10. This CDR3 is 17 amino acids long. Germline CDR1 is SGHRS and CDR2 is YFSETQ. A remark on this clonotype: Antigen: not known.

The sequence was collected from a man aged 18 to 29 who received the YFV17D yellow fever vaccine. The specimen comprised PBMCs, sampled 5 days after the yellow fever booster vaccination. The gene calls are TRBV5-1 and TRBJ2-7; TRBD2 matches at 12 bases. The CDR3 DNA sequence: TGCGCCAGCAGCTTGGGCCCACTAGCGGGGGGTACCGGCGAGCAGTACTTC. Encoded protein: CASSLGPLAGGTGEQYF.